The clone carrying this T cell receptor (beta chain) was seen more than once but under ten times. The source of the sample is a study of shared clonotypes between healthy human individuals. CD4+ cells underwent separation, giving CD45RA+ naive and CD45RA-negative memory subsets. Per the authors' pipeline: ImmunoSEQ output held junction-only sequences without quality scores, so filtering differed. The assay was immunoSEQ multiplex PCR, and TCRdb's table has in-frame clones only and misses some. The V and J calls and clone size were taken over from that table, and D and trimming were inferred from the DNA. The sample lists some 1 million clones; under 80% were seen once. CDR3 length: 15 residues. Germline V lookup: CDR1 MRHNA, CDR2 SNTAGT. Unmatched junction bases numbered 0, after V lost 4 bases and J lost 4 bases.

Sequencing was carried out using memory CD4+ T cells sorted from blood. Subset indicated: CD45RA-negative fraction. This chain joins TRBV6-4 and TRBJ2-3, with 15 bases identical to TRBD2. The receptor comes from a man younger than 35 in good health. DNA of the CDR3: TGTGCCAGCAGTGGGACTAGCGGGGGGGCAGATACGCAGTATTTT. It translates to CASSGTSGGADTQYF.